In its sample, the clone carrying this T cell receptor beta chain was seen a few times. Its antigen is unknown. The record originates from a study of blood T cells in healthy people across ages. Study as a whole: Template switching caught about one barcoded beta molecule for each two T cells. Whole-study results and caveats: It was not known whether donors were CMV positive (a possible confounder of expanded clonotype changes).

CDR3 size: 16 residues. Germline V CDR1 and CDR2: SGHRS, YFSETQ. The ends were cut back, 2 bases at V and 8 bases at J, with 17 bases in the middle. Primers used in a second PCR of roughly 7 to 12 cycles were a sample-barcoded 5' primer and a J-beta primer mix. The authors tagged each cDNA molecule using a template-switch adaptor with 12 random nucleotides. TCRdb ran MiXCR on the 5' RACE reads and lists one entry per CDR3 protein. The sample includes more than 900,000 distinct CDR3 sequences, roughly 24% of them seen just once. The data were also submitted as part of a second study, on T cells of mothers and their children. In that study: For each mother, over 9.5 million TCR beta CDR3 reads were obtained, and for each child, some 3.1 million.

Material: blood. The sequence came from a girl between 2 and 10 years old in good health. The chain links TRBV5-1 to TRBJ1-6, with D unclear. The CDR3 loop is CASSLNLPGGDSPLHF. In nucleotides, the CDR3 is TGCGCCAGCAGCTTAAACCTACCGGGCGGGGATTCACCCCTCCACTTT.